These 18 T cell receptor beta chains share one sample of origin, sequenced in a study of cytomegalovirus exposure and HLA in healthy donors (dated by TCRdb to 2017 to 2019). The protocol used for the library was the immunoSEQ multiplex PCR assay. A mixture of 60 forward primers for TCR Vbeta segments and 13 reverse primers for TCR Jbeta segments was used in the multiplex PCR. TCRdb holds this immuneACCESS table with in-frame rearrangements only. Some clones are missing; in checked studies, unresolved V genes explain under half, and the rest has no known cause. In all, the sample holds 220,000 or so clones, and roughly 80% of those were seen once. Of the sample, 1.5% to 2% falls within the top ten clones. Sequencing was performed on PBMCs. These receptors all come from a man aged 50-59 years in good health and CMV-seronegative.

CDR3 residues: CASSLGPSGTNEQFF. The CDR3, as DNA: TGTGCCAGCAGCTTAGGACCTAGCGGGACCAATGAGCAGTTCTTC. V and J are TRBV7-6 and TRBJ2-1; 9 bases align to TRBD2. This CDR3 comprises 15 residues. Losses at the gene ends were 1 base for V and 6 bases for J; bases not matched to a gene: 4. Germline CDR1 reads SGHVS; CDR2 reads FNYEAQ.

The rearrangement links TRBV6-5 to TRBJ2-3, with TRBD1 matching over 7 bases. The CDR3 spans 14 residues. Trimming at V came to 4 bases and at J to 5 bases, leaving 6 bases not matched to a gene. CDR1 is MNHEY and CDR2 is SVGAGI in the germline V gene. The CDR3 bases are TGTGCCAGCAGTTTTACAGGGGTGAAAGATACGCAGTATTTT. Translating gives CASSFTGVKDTQYF.

V gene TRBV14 combines with J gene TRBJ2-1, with TRBD2 matching 7 bases. The CDR3 extends over 15 amino acids. Germline assignment: CDR1 SGHDN and CDR2 FVKESK. J gave up 7 bases and V 4 bases, and 10 bases lay outside the gene matches. This CDR3 reads CASSRMGRGGNEQFF. CDR3 in DNA: TGTGCCAGCAGCCGGATGGGACGGGGAGGGAATGAGCAGTTCTTC. The variable domain in full, completed from reference TRBV14 and TRBJ2-1, reads EAGVTQFPSHSVIEKGQTVTLRCDPISGHDNLYWYRRVMGKEIKFLLHFVKESKQDESGMPNNRFLAERTGGTYSTLKVQPAELEDSGVYFCASSRMGRGGNEQFFGPGTRLTVL.

The rearrangement links TRBV6-1 to TRBJ1-5; D unclear. V gave up 2 bases and J gave up 5 bases, with 7 bases separating them. This CDR3 has 13 amino acids. The germline CDR1 and CDR2 sequences are MNHNS and SASEGT. CDR3 sequence reads: CASSENEDQPQHF. CDR3 nucleotide sequence: TGTGCCAGCAGTGAAAACGAGGATCAGCCCCAGCATTTT.

This chain links TRBV6-5 with TRBJ2-7; TRBD1 matches 7 bases. Germline CDR1 MNHEY, CDR2 SVGAGI. V lost 4 bases to trimming and J lost 4 bases; unmatched junction nucleotides: 7. The CDR3 length is 14 residues. CDR3 sequence reads: CASSSDRAVYEQYF. The CDR3 DNA follows: TGTGCCAGCAGTTCCGACAGGGCGGTTTACGAGCAGTACTTC.

The chain combines TRBV27 with TRBJ2-2, with 11 nucleotides matching TRBD1. Unmatched junction bases numbered 8, after V lost 11 bases and J lost 9 bases. Germline CDR1 and CDR2: MNHEY and SMNVEV (reference sequence). The CDR3 spans 13 residues. CDR3 loop: CAVGTGGFRELFF. The DNA of the CDR3 is TGTGCCGTTGGGACAGGGGGATTCAGGGAGCTGTTTTTT.

This clone appeared a few times. The gene calls are TRBV6-6 and TRBJ1-1; D may be TRBD1 (6 bases). V dropped 6 bases and J dropped 0 bases, with 11 bases sitting between them. The CDR3 extends over 14 amino acids. Germline assignment: CDR1 MNHNY and CDR2 SVGAGI (reference sequence). The CDR3 nucleotides are TGTGCCAGCAGCCCCGGGACACTGAACACTGAAGCTTTCTTT. It is translated as CASSPGTLNTEAFF.

V and J are TRBV9 and TRBJ2-2; D is possibly TRBD1 (7 bases). The germline gives CDR1 SGDLS, CDR2 YYNGEE. V lost 1 base and J lost 8, with 9 bases in between. This CDR3 has 13 residues. CDR3 sequence reads: CASSVQGGGELFF. CDR3 nucleotides: TGTGCCAGCAGCGTACAGGGGGGAGGGGAGCTGTTTTTT.

The chain is built from TRBV28 and TRBJ2-2; TRBD2 matches at 7 bases. This CDR3 is built from 14 residues. Germline values: CDR1 MDHEN, CDR2 SYDVKM. Trimming at V came to 8 bases and at J to 5 bases, leaving 8 bases not matched to a gene. The CDR3 loop is CASAAGARTGELFF. The CDR3 nucleotides are TGTGCCAGCGCGGCGGGAGCTCGAACCGGGGAGCTGTTTTTT.

The V and J genes are TRBV2 and TRBJ1-5; D is perhaps TRBD1 (6 bases). Looked up from germline, CDR1 is SNHLY and CDR2 is FYNNEI. The CDR3 runs 14 residues. V was shortened by 5 bases and J by 5 bases, with 13 bases between the two germline ends. CDR3 DNA: TGTGCCAGCAGTACCGACAGGAGCTATCAGCCCCAGCATTTT. Translation gives CASSTDRSYQPQHF.

The rearrangement joins TRBV28 to TRBJ2-5, with D maybe TRBD2 (5 bases). The germline V and J ends were trimmed by 6 bases and 2 bases, with 10 bases remaining between them. Germline V CDR1 and CDR2: MDHEN, SYDVKM. The CDR3 is made up of 13 amino acids. The CDR3 DNA reads as TGTGCCAGCAGCTCGGGGTCTCAAGAGACCCAGTACTTC. Translation: CASSSGSQETQYF.

The V gene is TRBV27, the J gene TRBJ1-1; the D is unclear. V lost 2 bases, J lost 2 bases, and 12 bases lay in between. The CDR3 is 15 residues long. Looked up from germline, CDR1 is MNHEY and CDR2 is SMNVEV (reference sequence). The CDR3 DNA is TGTGCCAGCAGTTTAAGCAGGCGCCGAAACACTGAAGCTTTCTTT. Residues: CASSLSRRRNTEAFF.

Points on this clone: One junction end disagrees with the germline gene, perhaps due to a read error. The rearrangement joins TRBV9 to TRBJ2-7, with 9 bases matching TRBD2. This CDR3 region has 13 residues. CDR1 is SGDLS and CDR2 is YYNGEE in the germline V gene. CDR3 residues: CASNVAGAYEQYF. DNA of the CDR3: TGTGCCAGCAACGTAGCGGGAGCCTACGAGCAGTACTTC.

V usage is TRBV5-1 and J usage is TRBJ2-1, with a possible D match to TRBD2 (6 bases). Germline CDR1 reads SGHRS; CDR2 reads YFSETQ. V lost 0 bases, J lost 9 bases, and 22 bases lay in between. The CDR3 totals 17 residues. The CDR3 sequence is CASSLGGGTLSWGEQFF. CDR3 DNA: TGCGCCAGCAGCTTGGGGGGCGGGACCCTTTCTTGGGGTGAGCAGTTCTTC.

This chain connects TRBV4-1 to TRBJ1-5; no definite D call. This CDR3 contains 18 residues. Deletions cut 1 base from V and 0 bases from J, with 16 bases between. Germline assignment: CDR1 MGHRA and CDR2 YSYEKL. The CDR3 nucleotides are TGCGCCAGCAGCCAAGCCGGCGGGTCGGGGTATAGCAATCAGCCCCAGCATTTT. It translates to CASSQAGGSGYSNQPQHF.

The V call is TRBV28, the J call TRBJ1-5, with no clear D. V lost 3 bases and J 0 bases, leaving 9 bases between the germline ends. This CDR3 spans 15 amino acids. Germline V gene sequence: CDR1 MDHEN, CDR2 SYDVKM. The CDR3 DNA is TGTGCCAGCAGTTTGGCGGGGTATAGCAATCAGCCCCAGCATTTT. Its protein product is CASSLAGYSNQPQHF.

The CDR3 reads CASSIGQGGTDTQYF. In DNA form, the CDR3 reads TGTGCCAGTAGTATCGGGCAGGGGGGCACAGATACGCAGTATTTT. This rearrangement joins TRBV19 to TRBJ2-3; the match to TRBD1 covers 7 bases. The germline V gene encodes CDR1 LNHDA and CDR2 SQIVND (reference sequence). With V trimmed by 3 bases and J by 1 base, 4 bases remained unmatched. This CDR3 spans 15 amino acids.

This clone was counted a few times. J is TRBJ2-5 and V is TRBV7-2; TRBD2 agrees at 10 bases. V lost 4 bases and J lost 5; bases outside the gene matches: 10. Germline V gene data show CDR1 as SGHTA and CDR2 as FQGNSA. This CDR3 spans 16 amino acids. CDR3: CASSSEASGRRETQYF. DNA of the CDR3: TGTGCCAGCAGCTCTGAGGCTAGCGGGAGAAGGGAGACCCAGTACTTC.